The 27 T cell receptor beta chains given below trace back to one sample, sequenced in a study of blood T cell repertoires in COVID-19. This table comes from immunoSEQ multiplex PCR, and its TCRdb copy is limited to in-frame clones, with some not included. Here the sample spans tens of thousands of clones, roughly 83% being singletons. Input material: peripheral blood. These receptors were obtained from a human donor in a cohort sampled during active COVID-19.

The chain links TRBV10-3 to TRBJ2-7; TRBD1 matches at 7 bases. Per germline, CDR1 ENHRY and CDR2 SYGVKD. CDR3 size: 12 residues. Trimming at V came to 10 bases and at J to 3 bases, leaving 6 bases not matched to a gene. CDR3 loop: CATRDRIYEQYF. The CDR3 bases are TGTGCCACCCGGGACAGAATCTACGAGCAGTACTTC.

This clone has just a few counts. The chain uses TRBV5-1 and TRBJ1-1; TRBD1 might be the D (5 bases). V lost 5 bases to trimming and J lost 2 bases, with 16 bases between them. The CDR3 has 15 amino acids. Germline CDR1 SGHRS, CDR2 YFSETQ. CDR3: CASSSYQGANTEAFF. As DNA, the CDR3 is TGCGCCAGCAGTTCCTACCAAGGGGCCAACACTGAAGCTTTCTTT.

The rearrangement uses TRBV2 and TRBJ2-7; 10 bases are a match to TRBD1. Per the germline V gene, CDR1 is SNHLY and CDR2 is FYNNEI. V shed 8 bases, J shed 6 bases, and the junction held 10 bases outside the gene matches. CDR3 length: 14 amino acids. CDR3 DNA: TGTGCCAGCGGGACCGGGACAGGGGTTTCCGAGCAGTACTTC. Protein sequence: CASGTGTGVSEQYF.

CDR3 bases: TGTGCCAGCAGGAAGGGGATTCTCAACTATGGCTACACCTTC. Translating it yields CASRKGILNYGYTF. The chain joins TRBV2 to TRBJ1-2; a weak D match, TRBD1 (5 bases). The length of the CDR3 is 14 residues. Trimming took off 6 bases at V and 2 bases at J, with 13 bases between the two ends. Germline V lookup: CDR1 SNHLY, CDR2 FYNNEI.

This clone was detected only once. The chain links TRBV15 to TRBJ1-2; 8 nucleotides agree with TRBD1. After removal of 3 bases from V and 2 bases from J, the junction contained 8 bases not matched to a gene. The CDR3 consists of 16 residues. CDR1 and CDR2 (germline): LNHNV, YYDKDF (reference sequence). The CDR3 sequence is CATSRGTGGPNYGYTF. In DNA form, the CDR3 reads TGTGCCACCAGCAGGGGGACAGGCGGGCCGAACTATGGCTACACCTTC. Full variable domain (rest looked up from reference TRBV15 and TRBJ1-2): DAMVIQNPRYQVTQFGKPVTLSCSQTLNHNVMYWYQQKSSQAPKLLFHYYDKDFNNEADTPDNFQSRRPNTSFCFLDIRSPGLGDTAMYLCATSRGTGGPNYGYTFGSGTRLTVV.

The CDR3: CASSLIGQQYEQYF. The CDR3 nucleotides read TGTGCCAGCAGCCTCATCGGACAGCAGTACGAGCAGTACTTC. The chain employs TRBV5-5 and TRBJ2-7, with D maybe TRBD1 (6 bases). CDR1 SGHKS and CDR2 YYEKEE come from the germline V gene (reference sequence). V was clipped by 4 bases and J by 4 bases, with 15 bases between them. This CDR3 is 14 amino acids long.

The chain couples TRBV28 to TRBJ1-1; 11 bases fit TRBD1. The V and J ends lost 4 bases and 4 bases, in that order; junction bases with no gene match: 20. This CDR3 contains 20 residues. Germline assignment: CDR1 MDHEN and CDR2 SYDVKM. The DNA of the CDR3 is TGTGCCAGCAGTTCCCGGACAGGGGGCGGCCTTCGGGTTCGGGGCACTGAAGCTTTCTTT. Translation gives CASSSRTGGGLRVRGTEAFF.

The chain couples TRBV6-5 to TRBJ2-7, with TRBD1 matching 8 bases. The CDR3 is 14 residues long. After removal of 5 bases from V and 7 bases from J, the junction contained 10 bases not matched to a gene. CDR1 and CDR2 (germline): MNHEY, SVGAGI. CDR3 region: CASSPGQERREQYF. The CDR3 DNA reads TGTGCCAGCAGTCCGGGACAGGAACGCCGGGAGCAGTACTTC.

The V call is TRBV5-4, the J call TRBJ1-1, with D perhaps TRBD1 (6 bases). With 0 bases removed from V and 0 bases from J, the gap between germline ends came to 9 bases. This CDR3 is built from 15 residues. Germline loops: CDR1 SGHNT, CDR2 YYREEE (reference sequence). CDR3 nucleotides: TGTGCCAGCAGCTTGGGGGGGCGGGTGAACACTGAAGCTTTCTTT. Translating it yields CASSLGGRVNTEAFF.

This chain connects TRBV18 to TRBJ2-6; 10 bases map to TRBD1. CDR1 is KGHSH, CDR2 LQKENI, per germline. There are 17 residues in the CDR3. With 3 bases clipped from V and 0 bases from J, the junction kept 2 bases outside the gene matches. The CDR3 nucleotides read TGTGCCAGCTCACCCGGGACAGGGGTCTCTGGGGCCAACGTCCTGACTTTC. Encoded protein: CASSPGTGVSGANVLTF. The full variable domain, in which reference TRBV18 and TRBJ2-6 provide the parts outside the CDR3, is NAGVMQNPRHLVRRRGQEARLRCSPMKGHSHVYWYRQLPEEGLKFMVYLQKENIIDESGMPKERFSAEFPKEGPSILRIQQVVRGDSAAYFCASSPGTGVSGANVLTFGAGSRLTVL.

The CDR3 region is CASSPSGWEKLFF. For the CDR3, the DNA is TGTGCCAGCAGTCCATCGGGTTGGGAAAAACTGTTTTTT. The rearrangement uses TRBV25-1 and TRBJ1-4; D call uncertain. V was shortened by 5 bases and J by 8 bases, with 12 bases between the two germline ends. CDR1 and CDR2 (germline): MGHDK, SYGVNS. This CDR3 spans 13 amino acids.

V is TRBV6-5 and J is TRBJ2-7, with D maybe TRBD1 (6 bases). This CDR3 contains 14 residues. Looked up from germline, CDR1 is MNHEY and CDR2 is SVGAGI. Trimming took off 6 bases at V and 4 bases at J, with 16 bases between the two ends. CDR3 amino acids: CASRHGQHDYEQYF. The CDR3 DNA reads TGTGCCAGCAGACATGGACAGCACGATTACGAGCAGTACTTC.

This clone came up a few times. The chain uses TRBV5-1 and TRBJ2-7; a possible D gene is TRBD2 (6 bases). In germline, CDR1 is SGHRS, CDR2 YFSETQ. This CDR3 is 16 amino acids long. V gave up 1 base and J gave up 0 bases, with 14 bases separating them. This CDR3 is CASSLSTGGGSYEQYF. The CDR3 DNA sequence: TGCGCCAGCAGCTTGTCGACCGGGGGAGGCTCCTACGAGCAGTACTTC.

The chain recombines TRBV18 with TRBJ1-2; D might be TRBD1 (6 bases). The V gene's germline CDR1 is KGHSH and CDR2 LQKENI. The V end was cut by 2 bases, the J end by 8 bases, with 18 bases between. CDR3 length: 15 amino acids. CDR3 amino acids: CASSPDTGTLGGYTF. The DNA for the CDR3 is TGTGCCAGCTCACCAGATACCGGGACACTCGGCGGCTACACCTTC.

The chain has TRBV7-2 and TRBJ2-1, with D perhaps matching TRBD2 (7 bases). The CDR3 contains 14 residues. V gave up 5 bases and J gave up 7 bases, with 15 bases separating them. The germline V gene has CDR1 SGHTA and CDR2 FQGNSA. Here the CDR3 reads CASSRGGGTNEQFF. The CDR3 DNA sequence: TGTGCCAGCAGCCGCGGCGGGGGCACAAATGAGCAGTTCTTC.

This clone was observed a single time. This rearrangement joins TRBV6-5 to TRBJ1-5, with D tentatively TRBD1 (6 bases). Germline V CDR1 and CDR2: MNHEY, SVGAGI. The CDR3 has 14 residues. Deletions cut 10 bases from V and 0 bases from J, with 13 bases between. For the CDR3, the DNA is TGTGCCACGGGGGGCAGGGGTAGCAATCAGCCCCAGCATTTT. This translates into CATGGRGSNQPQHF.

This chain's CDR3 is CATSSGRAGNSPLHF. CDR3 coding DNA: TGTGCCACCAGTTCTGGTAGGGCGGGGAATTCACCCCTCCACTTT. This chain uses TRBV15 with TRBJ1-6; no firm D call. The CDR3 is 15 residues long. Germline assignment: CDR1 LNHNV and CDR2 YYDKDF (reference sequence). V was shortened by 6 bases and J by 7 bases, with 16 bases between the two germline ends.

The chain uses TRBV4-2 and TRBJ1-2; 7 bases are shared with TRBD1. This CDR3 has 11 amino acids. V shed 6 bases and J 14 bases; nucleotides not matched to a gene: 9. Germline V gene data show CDR1 as LGHNA and CDR2 as YNFKEQ. The CDR3 is CASSIGGAPTF. The DNA for the CDR3 is TGTGCCAGCAGTATAGGGGGCGCACCGACCTTC.

The chain couples TRBV20-1 to TRBJ1-1, with D tentatively TRBD1 (6 bases). Trimming removed 3 bases at V and 4 bases at J, with 12 bases between. Germline assignment: CDR1 DFQATT and CDR2 SNEGSKA (reference sequence). The CDR3 runs 13 residues. This CDR3 reads CSASATGPTEAFF. The CDR3 nucleotides read TGCAGTGCTAGTGCTACAGGGCCCACTGAAGCTTTCTTT.

This rearrangement joins TRBV21-1 to TRBJ1-6; TRBD1 is taken as the D call from the table, unchecked against the DNA. TRBV21-1 is annotated as a pseudogene. CDR3 length: 15 residues. CDR3 loop: CASSPRDRGNSPLHF. The DNA of the CDR3 is TGTGCCAGCAGCCCTCGGGACAGGGGTAATTCACCCCTCCACTTT.

The chain carries TRBV11-3 and TRBJ2-1; TRBD2 is a possible D gene (6 bases). V was cut by 5 bases and J by 10 bases, with 15 bases left in between. Germline CDR1 and CDR2: SGHNT and YENEEA. The CDR3 is 13 amino acids. CDR3 sequence reads: CASSPLTAGEQFF. The CDR3 DNA reads as TGTGCCAGCAGCCCCCTGACAGCGGGCGAGCAGTTCTTC. Full variable domain (rest looked up from reference TRBV11-3 and TRBJ2-1): EAGVVQSPRYKIIEKKQPVAFWCNPISGHNTLYWYLQNLGQGPELLIRYENEEAVDDSQLPKDRFSAERLKGVDSTLKIQPAELGDSAVYLCASSPLTAGEQFFGPGTRLTVL.

The chain uses TRBV30 and TRBJ1-2, with unresolved D. V shed 3 bases and J shed 4 bases, with 12 bases lying between them. The CDR3 extends over 13 amino acids. Germline assignment: CDR1 GTSNPN and CDR2 SVGIG (reference sequence). CDR3 protein: CAWRRENLYGYTF. Written as DNA, the CDR3 is TGTGCCTGGAGAAGGGAGAACCTCTATGGCTACACCTTC.

The chain employs TRBV29-1 and TRBJ1-1; D unclear. This CDR3 contains 10 residues. The germline V gene encodes CDR1 SQVTM and CDR2 ANQGSEA. V lost 5 bases, J lost 1 base, and 2 bases lay in between. The CDR3 nucleotides read TGCAGCGTTCAGAACACTGAAGCTTTCTTT. As protein: CSVQNTEAFF. Variable domain in full (rest from reference TRBV29-1 and TRBJ1-1): SAVISQKPSRDICQRGTSLTIQCQVDSQVTMMFWYRQQPGQSLTLIATANQGSEATYESGFVIDKFPISRPNLTFSTLTVSNMSPEDSSIYLCSVQNTEAFFGQGTRLTVV.

The chain recombines TRBV19 with TRBJ1-3; D remains unclear. The CDR3 is 12 residues long. The V and J ends lost 9 bases and 2 bases respectively, with 8 bases between them. Germline V lookup: CDR1 LNHDA, CDR2 SQIVND (reference sequence). In DNA, the CDR3 is TGTGCCAGCTCGGGAACTGGAAACACCATATATTTT. Translation gives CASSGTGNTIYF.

V gene TRBV19 combines with J gene TRBJ1-4; D is unclear. The V end was cut by 6 bases, the J end by 0 bases, with 5 bases between. Germline values: CDR1 LNHDA, CDR2 SQIVND (reference sequence). There are 13 residues in the CDR3. Here the CDR3 DNA reads TGTGCCAGTAGACTAACAACTAATGAAAAACTGTTTTTT. Amino acid sequence: CASRLTTNEKLFF.

V gene TRBV18 combines with J gene TRBJ1-2; the D is unclear. This CDR3 comprises 16 residues. The V gene lost 1 base and the J gene lost 4 bases, with 16 bases spanning the gap. Germline CDR1 is KGHSH and CDR2 is LQKENI. The CDR3 DNA sequence: TGTGCCAGCTCACCACAGGTCCGGGGTTTCTCCTATGGCTACACCTTC. It translates to CASSPQVRGFSYGYTF.

The J gene is TRBJ1-2, the V gene TRBV30, with D tentatively TRBD1 (5 bases). Germline assignment: CDR1 GTSNPN and CDR2 SVGIG (reference sequence). The ends were cut back, 0 bases at V and 4 bases at J, with 15 bases in the middle. There are 15 residues in the CDR3. The CDR3 loop reads CAWSVSYPGPYGYTF. In DNA, the CDR3 is TGTGCCTGGAGTGTATCCTACCCAGGGCCCTATGGCTACACCTTC.